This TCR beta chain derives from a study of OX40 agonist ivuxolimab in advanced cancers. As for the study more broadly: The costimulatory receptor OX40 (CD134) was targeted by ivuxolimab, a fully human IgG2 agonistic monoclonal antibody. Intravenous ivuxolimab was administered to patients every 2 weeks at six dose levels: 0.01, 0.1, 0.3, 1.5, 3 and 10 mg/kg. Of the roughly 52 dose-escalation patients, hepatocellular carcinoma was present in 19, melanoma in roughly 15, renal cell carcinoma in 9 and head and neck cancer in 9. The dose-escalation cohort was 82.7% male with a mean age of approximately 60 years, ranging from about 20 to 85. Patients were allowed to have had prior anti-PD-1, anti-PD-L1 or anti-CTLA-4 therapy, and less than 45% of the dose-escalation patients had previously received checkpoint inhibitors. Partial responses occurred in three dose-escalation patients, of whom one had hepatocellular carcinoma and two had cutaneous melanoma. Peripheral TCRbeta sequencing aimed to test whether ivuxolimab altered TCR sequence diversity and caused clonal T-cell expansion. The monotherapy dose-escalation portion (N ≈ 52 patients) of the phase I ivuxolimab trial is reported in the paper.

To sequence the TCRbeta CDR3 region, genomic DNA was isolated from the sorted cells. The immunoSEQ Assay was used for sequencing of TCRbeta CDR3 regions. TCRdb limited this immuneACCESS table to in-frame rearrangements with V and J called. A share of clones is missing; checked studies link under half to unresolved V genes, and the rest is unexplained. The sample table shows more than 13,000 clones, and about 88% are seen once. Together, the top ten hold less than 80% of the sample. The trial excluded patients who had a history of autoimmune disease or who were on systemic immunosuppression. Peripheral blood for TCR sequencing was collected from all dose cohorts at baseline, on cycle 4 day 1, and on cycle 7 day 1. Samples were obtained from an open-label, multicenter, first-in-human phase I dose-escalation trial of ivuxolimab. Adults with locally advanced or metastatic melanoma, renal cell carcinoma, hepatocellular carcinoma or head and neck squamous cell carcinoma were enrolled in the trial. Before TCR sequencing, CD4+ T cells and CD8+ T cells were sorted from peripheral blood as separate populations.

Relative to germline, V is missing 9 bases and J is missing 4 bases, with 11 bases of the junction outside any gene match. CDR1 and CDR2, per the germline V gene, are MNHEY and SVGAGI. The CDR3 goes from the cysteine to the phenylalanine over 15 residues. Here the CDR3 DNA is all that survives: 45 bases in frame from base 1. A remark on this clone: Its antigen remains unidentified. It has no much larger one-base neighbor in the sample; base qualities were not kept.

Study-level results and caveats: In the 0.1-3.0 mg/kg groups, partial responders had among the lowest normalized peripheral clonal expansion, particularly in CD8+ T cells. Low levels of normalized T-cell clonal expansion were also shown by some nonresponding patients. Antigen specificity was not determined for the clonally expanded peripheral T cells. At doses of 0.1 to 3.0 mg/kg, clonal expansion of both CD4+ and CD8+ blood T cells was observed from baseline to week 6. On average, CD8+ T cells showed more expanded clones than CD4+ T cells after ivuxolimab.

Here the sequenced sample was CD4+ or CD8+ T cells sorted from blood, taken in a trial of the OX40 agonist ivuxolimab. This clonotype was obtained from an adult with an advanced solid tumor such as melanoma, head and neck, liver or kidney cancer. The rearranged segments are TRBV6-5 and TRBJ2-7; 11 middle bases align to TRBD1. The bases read TGTGCCAGTGAAAAGGACGGGACAGGGGGGTACGAGCAGTACTTC. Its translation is CASEKDGTGGYEQYF.